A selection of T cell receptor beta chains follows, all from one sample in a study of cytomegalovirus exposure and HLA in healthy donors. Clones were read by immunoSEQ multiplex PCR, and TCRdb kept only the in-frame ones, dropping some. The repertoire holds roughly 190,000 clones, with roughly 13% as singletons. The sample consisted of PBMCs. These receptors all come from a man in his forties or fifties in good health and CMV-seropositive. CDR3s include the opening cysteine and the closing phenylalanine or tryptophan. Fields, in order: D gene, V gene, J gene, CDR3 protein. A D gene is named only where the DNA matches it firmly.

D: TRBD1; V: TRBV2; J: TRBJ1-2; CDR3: CASSATSGTGFYGYTF
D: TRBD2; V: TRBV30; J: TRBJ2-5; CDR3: CAWLTSGAPTLSQYF
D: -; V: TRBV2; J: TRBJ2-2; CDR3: CASRGSGRSKTNTGELFF
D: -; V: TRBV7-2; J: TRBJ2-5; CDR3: CASERRFGETQYF
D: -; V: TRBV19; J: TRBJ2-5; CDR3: CASSILGSQETQYF
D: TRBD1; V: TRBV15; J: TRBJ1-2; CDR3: CATSRMDRGAYGYTF
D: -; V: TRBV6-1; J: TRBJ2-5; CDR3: CASSDRGPWETQYF
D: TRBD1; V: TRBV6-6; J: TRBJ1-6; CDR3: CASCPGQGLFTLHF
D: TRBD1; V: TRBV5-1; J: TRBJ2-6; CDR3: CASSLEAGGVSGANVLTF
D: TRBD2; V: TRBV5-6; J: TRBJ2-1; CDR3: CASSLRTSGASAIYEQFF
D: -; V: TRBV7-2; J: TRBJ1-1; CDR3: CASSWIRGGAFF
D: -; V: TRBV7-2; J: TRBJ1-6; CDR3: CASSRGREYNSPLHF
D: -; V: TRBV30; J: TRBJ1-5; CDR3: CAWSVHGAPRQPQHF
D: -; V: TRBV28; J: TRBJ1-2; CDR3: CASSLGTPANYGYTF
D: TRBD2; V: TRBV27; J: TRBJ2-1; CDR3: CASSPWASGGAYNEQFF
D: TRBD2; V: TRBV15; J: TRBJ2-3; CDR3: CATSTRTSETDTQYF
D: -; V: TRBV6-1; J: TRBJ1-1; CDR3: CASSESVNTEAFF
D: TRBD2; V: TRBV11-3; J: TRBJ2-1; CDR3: CASSFWMGLAGDEQFF
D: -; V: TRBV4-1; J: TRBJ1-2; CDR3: CASSQAGAGYYGYTF
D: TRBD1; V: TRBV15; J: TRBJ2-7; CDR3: CATSRGTGTGGYEQYF
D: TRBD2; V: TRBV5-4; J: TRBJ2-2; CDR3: CASSLARSGGQPGELFF
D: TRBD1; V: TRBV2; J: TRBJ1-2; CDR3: CASSPGQGVNYGYTF
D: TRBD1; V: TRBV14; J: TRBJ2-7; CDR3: CASSQGDRGPHFNYEQYF
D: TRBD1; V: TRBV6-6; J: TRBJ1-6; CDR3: CASSYSTGAIGSPLHF
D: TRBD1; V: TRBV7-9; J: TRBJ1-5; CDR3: CASSLATGTGGNQPQHF
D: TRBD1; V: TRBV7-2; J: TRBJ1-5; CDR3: CASSSGQGNQPQHF
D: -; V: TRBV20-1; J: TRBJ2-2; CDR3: CSAHRGGELFF
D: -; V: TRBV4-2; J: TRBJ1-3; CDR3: CASSPPPISGNTIYF
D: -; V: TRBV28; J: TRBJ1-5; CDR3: CAALTAYSNQPQHF
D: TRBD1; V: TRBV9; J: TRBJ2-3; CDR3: CASSVGTGGTDTQYF
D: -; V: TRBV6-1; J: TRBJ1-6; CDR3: CASSVTSGESPLHF
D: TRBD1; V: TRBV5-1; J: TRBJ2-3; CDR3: CASSGQGGTDTQYF
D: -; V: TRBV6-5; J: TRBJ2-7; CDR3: CASSPPDSIREQYF
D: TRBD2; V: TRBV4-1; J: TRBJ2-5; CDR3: CASSAGLGLAGGQGQETQYF
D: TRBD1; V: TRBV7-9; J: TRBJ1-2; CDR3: CASSHTGGYGYTF
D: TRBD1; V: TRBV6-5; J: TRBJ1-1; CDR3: CASRTGLGEAFF
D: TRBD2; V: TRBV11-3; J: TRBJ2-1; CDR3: CASSLVGGAYNEQFF
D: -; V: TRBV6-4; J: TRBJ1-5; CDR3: CARTQGFQPQHF
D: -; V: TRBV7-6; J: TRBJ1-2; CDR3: CASSLAFGGDYGYTF
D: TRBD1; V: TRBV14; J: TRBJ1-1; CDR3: CASSPPRTGRTEAFF
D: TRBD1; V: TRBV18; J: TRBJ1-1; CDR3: CASSHGQGAYTEAFF
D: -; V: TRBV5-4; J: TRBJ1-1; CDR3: CASSLVGGGEAFF
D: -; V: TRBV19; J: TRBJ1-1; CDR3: CASSIEGWGREAFF
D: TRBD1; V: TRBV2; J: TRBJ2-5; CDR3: CASSDRDRLQETQYF
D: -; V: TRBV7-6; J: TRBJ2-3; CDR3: CASGGTEGDTQYF
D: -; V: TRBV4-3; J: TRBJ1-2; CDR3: CASSQDRQGNYGYTF
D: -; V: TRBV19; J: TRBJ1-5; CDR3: CASSKGGVIRFNQPQHF
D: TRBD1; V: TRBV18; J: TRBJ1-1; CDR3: CASSPVSGQGPEAFF
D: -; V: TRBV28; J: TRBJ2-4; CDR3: CASSLRVYGGKNIQYF
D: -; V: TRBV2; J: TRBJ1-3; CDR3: CASSVGAAYGNTIYF